Listed here are 18 T cell receptor beta chains from one sample, sequenced in a study of T cells expressing NK-cell markers. No DNA is given; TCRdb re-called the 5' RACE reads and lists each CDR3 protein once. The table lists around 550,000 distinct CDR3 sequences, with approximately 3.6% in the top ten. Sequencing input: blood T cells: a sorted CD56 or NKG2C T cell subset, CD4+ or CD8+ T cells, or bulk PBMC T cells (not recorded which). The receptors were sampled from a man younger than 30 in good health.

The chain links TRBV28 to TRBJ2-1; TCRdb's D call, TRBD1, is unchecked because there is no DNA. The CDR3 runs to 13 residues. The germline CDR1 and CDR2 sequences are MDHEN and SYDVKM. This chain's CDR3 is CASSHRGGNEQFF. The full variable domain, with the rest looked up from reference TRBV28 and TRBJ2-1, is DVKVTQSSRYLVKRTGEKVFLECVQDMDHENMFWYRQDPGLGLRLIYFSYDVKMKEKGDIPEGYSVSREKKERFSLILESASTNQTSMYLCASSHRGGNEQFFGPGTRLTVL.

The chain employs TRBV5-6 and TRBJ1-3. The germline V gene encodes CDR1 SGHDT and CDR2 YYEEEE. The CDR3 consists of 15 residues. This chain's CDR3 is CASSLSRISGNTIYF.

The J gene is TRBJ2-5, the V gene TRBV12-3 or TRBV12-4; TCRdb designates TRBD2, a call that cannot be tested without DNA. The CDR3 loop spans 16 amino acids. This chain's CDR3 is CASSSPHTSGEETQYF.

The chain uses TRBV12-3 or TRBV12-4 and TRBJ1-1; TCRdb calls TRBD1, which cannot be checked without DNA. This CDR3 is built from 15 residues. The CDR3 here is CASSQAGQTNTEAFF.

V is TRBV3-1 and J is TRBJ2-2; TCRdb selects TRBD1, and the lack of DNA leaves this call unchecked. Germline lookup yields CDR1 LGHDT and CDR2 YNNKEL (reference sequence). The CDR3 covers 15 residues. The CDR3 spells CASTPRQGASGELFF.

This sequence joins TRBV30 and TRBJ2-3. Germline CDR1 is GTSNPN and CDR2 is SVGIG (reference sequence). This CDR3 region has 12 residues. CDR3: CAWSLGTDTQYF.

The J gene is TRBJ2-1, the V gene TRBV29-1. CDR1 is SQVTM and CDR2 is ANQGSEA in the germline V gene. The CDR3 length is 12 residues. CDR3 sequence reads: CSAQELYNEQFF.

This chain uses TRBV18 with TRBJ2-7. CDR1 and CDR2 from the germline V gene are KGHSH and LQKENI. This CDR3 is 15 amino acids long. The CDR3: CASSSYSGSSYEQYF. The full variable domain, completed using reference TRBV18 and TRBJ2-7, is NAGVMQNPRHLVRRRGQEARLRCSPMKGHSHVYWYRQLPEEGLKFMVYLQKENIIDESGMPKERFSAEFPKEGPSILRIQQVVRGDSAAYFCASSSYSGSSYEQYFGPGTRLTVT.

CDR3 sequence: CASSETGFEREGLYTGELFF. The rearrangement uses TRBV6-1 and TRBJ2-2; TCRdb reports TRBD2, a call that lacks DNA to check it against. Germline V CDR1 and CDR2: MNHNS, SASEGT. CDR3 length: 20 residues.

Here the CDR3 reads CASHTGRNSPLHF. V gene TRBV25-1 combines with J gene TRBJ1-6; TCRdb's assignment of TRBD1 cannot be checked, as there is no DNA. CDR1 is MGHDK, CDR2 SYGVNS, per germline. The CDR3 has 13 residues.

V usage is TRBV20-1 and J usage is TRBJ2-3; TCRdb reports TRBD1, a call that lacks DNA to check it against. The CDR3 runs 13 residues. Germline values: CDR1 DFQATT, CDR2 SNEGSKA (reference sequence). CDR3 sequence: CSARDSGMDTQYF.

The chain carries TRBV14 and TRBJ2-1; TCRdb picks TRBD2, but there is no DNA to check that call. The germline CDR1 and CDR2 sequences are SGHDN and FVKESK. The CDR3 runs to 15 residues. CDR3 in amino acids: CASSQSIAGGVEQFF.

The chain uses TRBV6-1 and TRBJ2-2; the D gene TCRdb calls, TRBD1, cannot be checked with no DNA. The CDR3 is made up of 15 amino acids. Germline assignment: CDR1 MNHNS and CDR2 SASEGT. CDR3 sequence reads: CASSASTGVAGELFF.

The CDR3 loop is CSAPATRQETQYF. The chain has TRBV20-1 and TRBJ2-5; TCRdb selects TRBD1, and the lack of DNA leaves this call unchecked. Per the germline V gene, CDR1 is DFQATT and CDR2 is SNEGSKA (reference sequence). The CDR3 length is 13 residues.

The chain joins TRBV7-2 to TRBJ2-1; TCRdb calls TRBD2, which cannot be checked without DNA. The CDR3 consists of 17 residues. Germline V CDR1 and CDR2: SGHTA, FQGNSA. CDR3 amino acids: CASSLFFSGLAGYGQFF. The full variable domain, its missing parts supplied by reference TRBV7-2 and TRBJ2-1, is GAGVSQSPSNKVTEKGKDVELRCDPISGHTALYWYRQSLGQGLEFLIYFQGNSAPDKSGLPSDRFSAERTGGSVSTLTIQRTQQEDSAVYLCASSLFFSGLAGYGQFFGPGTRLTVL.

The CDR3 here is CTVWSGYEQYF. The genes are TRBV20-1 and TRBJ2-7. Germline V lookup: CDR1 DFQATT, CDR2 SNEGSKA (reference sequence). This CDR3 has 11 residues.

This chain uses TRBV15 with TRBJ2-7. Germline loops: CDR1 LNHNV, CDR2 YYDKDF (reference sequence). The CDR3 has 15 residues. The CDR3: CATSRDLGFDYEQYF.

V usage is TRBV30 and J usage is TRBJ2-5; TCRdb's D gene call, TRBD2, goes unchecked for lack of DNA. The CDR3 contains 13 residues. From germline, CDR1 is GTSNPN and CDR2 SVGIG (reference sequence). CDR3 region: CAWTSGNQETQYF.